This entry lists 14 T cell receptor beta chains sequenced from one sample in a study of OX40 agonist ivuxolimab in advanced cancers. Libraries were prepared by immunoSEQ multiplex PCR; TCRdb keeps only in-frame clonotypes and omits some of them. The sample shows 55,000 to 65,000 clones, 82% of them seen only once. Here the sequenced sample was CD4+ or CD8+ T cells sorted from blood, taken in a trial of the OX40 agonist ivuxolimab. The receptors here all came from an adult with an advanced solid tumor such as melanoma, head and neck, liver or kidney cancer.

The V gene is TRBV5-4, the J gene TRBJ2-3; 10 bases map to TRBD2. V gave up 4 bases and J gave up 2 bases; unmatched junction bases: 10. The CDR3 runs to 17 residues. Germline assignment: CDR1 SGHNT and CDR2 YYREEE (reference sequence). The CDR3: CASSIGTSELLTDTQYF. The CDR3 DNA follows: TGTGCCAGCAGCATCGGGACTAGCGAGCTTCTCACAGATACGCAGTATTTT.

The J gene is TRBJ2-5, the V gene TRBV6-1, with a tentative D call TRBD1 (5 bases). This CDR3 is 16 amino acids long. Germline CDR1 and CDR2: MNHNS and SASEGT. V lost 4 bases and J lost 2, with 17 bases in between. The DNA of the CDR3 is TGTGCCAGCAGTGTTTGGGCAGGGTTGGGGCAAGAGACCCAGTACTTC. Translated, it gives CASSVWAGLGQETQYF.

The chain recombines TRBV27 with TRBJ2-1; either TRBD1 or TRBD2 may fit D (6 bases each). Germline values: CDR1 MNHEY, CDR2 SMNVEV (reference sequence). This CDR3 comprises 12 residues. V was shortened by 6 bases and J by 12 bases, with 15 bases between the two germline ends. The CDR3 nucleotides are TGTGCCAGCAGGCTAGCGAGAGGGGGGCAGTTCTTC. Translation: CASRLARGGQFF.

This chain joins TRBV7-9 and TRBJ1-3, with TRBD1 as a possible D gene (5 bases). The CDR3 is 17 residues long. With 6 bases removed from V and 5 bases from J, the gap between germline ends came to 23 bases. Germline V gene lookup returns CDR1 SEHNR and CDR2 FQNEAQ (reference sequence). The CDR3 DNA follows: TGTGCCAGCAGTTTTCCAGGAGCCAGGGTTTACCGAAACACCATATATTTT. This gives the protein CASSFPGARVYRNTIYF.

This clone has only a few counts. Here the CDR3 DNA reads TGTGCCAGCAGCCAAATAACAGGGCCAGATACGCAGTATTTT. Its protein is CASSQITGPDTQYF. The chain joins TRBV14 to TRBJ2-3; D may be TRBD1 (6 bases). The germline V gene has CDR1 SGHDN and CDR2 FVKESK. The CDR3 consists of 14 residues. The ends were cut back, 2 bases at V and 4 bases at J, with 10 bases in the middle.

The gene calls are TRBV19 and TRBJ2-1; TRBD2 aligns across 9 bases. The ends lost 6 bases at V and 4 bases at J; junction bases unmatched: 7. Per the germline V gene, CDR1 is LNHDA and CDR2 is SQIVND (reference sequence). This CDR3 contains 15 residues. In nucleotides, the CDR3 is TGTGCCAGTAGGGTTATAGCGGGAGTTTACAATGAGCAGTTCTTC. It codes for CASRVIAGVYNEQFF.

The chain carries TRBV7-8 and TRBJ1-1; D call uncertain. CDR1 SGHVS and CDR2 FQNEAQ come from the germline V gene. The CDR3 sequence is 11 residues long. Trimming removed 5 bases from V and 6 bases from J, with 7 bases in between. This CDR3 is CASSLWAEAFF. In DNA, the CDR3 is TGTGCCAGCAGCCTCTGGGCTGAAGCTTTCTTT.

The chain combines TRBV11-2 with TRBJ2-7; unclear D gene. The CDR3 has 13 residues. The V end was cut by 5 bases, the J end by 3 bases, with 11 bases between. From germline, CDR1 is SGHAT and CDR2 FQNNGV. CDR3 in amino acids: CASSPGPDYEQYF. The CDR3 DNA sequence: TGTGCCAGCAGCCCTGGACCCGACTACGAGCAGTACTTC.

This chain uses TRBV7-8 with TRBJ2-6; D could derive from TRBD1 or TRBD2 (5 bases each). This CDR3 is 15 amino acids long. CDR1 and CDR2 from the germline V gene are SGHVS and FQNEAQ. Trimming cost V 1 base and J 2 bases, with 6 bases left between them. CDR3 coding DNA: TGTGCCAGCAGCTTAGGAGGGGCTGGGGCCAACGTCCTGACTTTC. The encoded protein is CASSLGGAGANVLTF. Complete variable domain (other parts from reference TRBV7-8 and TRBJ2-6): GAGVSQSPRYKVAKRGQDVALRCDPISGHVSLFWYQQALGQGPEFLTYFQNEAQLDKSGLPSDRFFAERPEGSVSTLKIQRTQQEDSAVYLCASSLGGAGANVLTFGAGSRLTVL.

The gene calls are TRBV7-9 and TRBJ1-3, with no clear D. This CDR3 spans 12 amino acids. Germline-derived CDR1 and CDR2 are SEHNR and FQNEAQ (reference sequence). Trimming removed 8 bases from V and 0 bases from J, with 5 bases in between. The CDR3: CASGSSGNTIYF. In nucleotides, the CDR3 is TGTGCCAGCGGTAGCTCTGGAAACACCATATATTTT.

This clone has just a few counts. This chain uses TRBV4-1 with TRBJ2-2; TRBD2 aligns across 7 bases. J lost 4 bases, V lost 1 base, and 9 bases had no gene match. Germline lookup yields CDR1 MGHRA and CDR2 YSYEKL. The CDR3 extends over 17 amino acids. The CDR3 reads CASSQGGSGMITGELFF. DNA of the CDR3: TGCGCCAGCAGCCAAGGTGGGAGCGGGATGATCACCGGGGAGCTGTTTTTT.

The gene calls are TRBV6-6 and TRBJ1-5; tentative D call: TRBD1 (5 bases). This CDR3 is 14 amino acids long. V lost 2 bases and J 3 bases, leaving 8 bases between the germline ends. Germline loops: CDR1 MNHNY, CDR2 SVGAGI (reference sequence). Here the CDR3 DNA reads TGTGCCAGCAGTTACACAGGAGACAATCAGCCCCAGCATTTT. Its translation is CASSYTGDNQPQHF.

The chain is built from TRBV5-1 and TRBJ2-5, with a possible D match to TRBD1 (6 bases). The DNA end favors TRBJ2-7, so the J call may be wrong. This CDR3 region has 15 residues. Germline loops: CDR1 SGHRS, CDR2 YFSETQ. This CDR3 is CASSLESGTNYEQYF. DNA of the CDR3: TGCGCCAGCAGCTTGGAATCCGGGACAAACTACGAGCAGTACTTC.

This clone was recorded a few times. The chain couples TRBV25-1 to TRBJ2-1; unclear D gene. This CDR3 has 14 residues. Deletions cut 1 base from V and 4 bases from J, with 8 bases between. Germline V gene data show CDR1 as MGHDK and CDR2 as SYGVNS. CDR3: CASSESVGYNEQFF. The DNA of the CDR3 is TGTGCCAGCAGTGAATCAGTGGGTTACAATGAGCAGTTCTTC.